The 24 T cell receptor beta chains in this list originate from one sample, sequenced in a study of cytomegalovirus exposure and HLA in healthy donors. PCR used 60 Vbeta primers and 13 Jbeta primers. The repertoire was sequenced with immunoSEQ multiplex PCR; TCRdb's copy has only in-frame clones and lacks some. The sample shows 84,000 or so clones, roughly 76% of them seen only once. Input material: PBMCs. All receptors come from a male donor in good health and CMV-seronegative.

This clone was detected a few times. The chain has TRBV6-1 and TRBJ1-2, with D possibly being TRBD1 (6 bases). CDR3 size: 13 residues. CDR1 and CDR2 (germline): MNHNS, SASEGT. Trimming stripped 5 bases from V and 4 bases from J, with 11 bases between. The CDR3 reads CASSPGESYGYTF. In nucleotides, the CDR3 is TGTGCCAGCAGTCCAGGGGAAAGCTATGGCTACACCTTC.

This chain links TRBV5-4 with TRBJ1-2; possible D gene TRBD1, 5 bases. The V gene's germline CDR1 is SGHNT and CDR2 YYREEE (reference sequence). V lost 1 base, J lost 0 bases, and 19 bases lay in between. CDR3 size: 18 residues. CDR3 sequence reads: CASSLWQPYAGANYGYTF. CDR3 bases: TGTGCCAGCAGCTTGTGGCAGCCCTATGCGGGGGCTAACTATGGCTACACCTTC.

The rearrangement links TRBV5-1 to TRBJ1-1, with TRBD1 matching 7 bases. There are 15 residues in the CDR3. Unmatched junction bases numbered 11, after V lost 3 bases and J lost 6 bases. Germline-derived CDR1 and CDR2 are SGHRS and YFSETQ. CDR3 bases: TGCGCCAGCAGCTCCAGGGGGTCGGGGGACGCTGAAGCTTTCTTT. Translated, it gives CASSSRGSGDAEAFF.

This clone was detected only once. CDR3 nucleotide sequence: TGTGCCAGCTTTGACCCGGGACAGATATTCAATCAGCCCCAGCATTTT. It yields the protein CASFDPGQIFNQPQHF. V usage is TRBV28 and J usage is TRBJ1-5, with 7 nucleotides matching TRBD1. The CDR3 has 16 residues. Unmatched junction bases numbered 13, after V lost 8 bases and J lost 3 bases. Germline loops: CDR1 MDHEN, CDR2 SYDVKM.

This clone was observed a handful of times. The CDR3 coding sequence is TGTGCCAGCAGGCCTTCAGGGGGCTATGGAGCTTTCTTT. Translating it yields CASRPSGGYGAFF. The chain carries TRBV6-1 and TRBJ1-1; 8 bases map to TRBD1. From germline, CDR1 is MNHNS and CDR2 SASEGT. Trimming took 6 bases from V and 10 from J; bases not matched to a gene: 10. The CDR3 covers 13 residues.

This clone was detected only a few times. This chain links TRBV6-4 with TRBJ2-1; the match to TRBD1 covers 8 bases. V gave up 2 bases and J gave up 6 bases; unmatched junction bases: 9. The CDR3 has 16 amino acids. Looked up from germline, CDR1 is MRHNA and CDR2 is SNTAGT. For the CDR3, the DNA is TGTGCCAGCAGTGACGGCGTGGGACAGGTCCCCAATGAGCAGTTCTTC. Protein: CASSDGVGQVPNEQFF.

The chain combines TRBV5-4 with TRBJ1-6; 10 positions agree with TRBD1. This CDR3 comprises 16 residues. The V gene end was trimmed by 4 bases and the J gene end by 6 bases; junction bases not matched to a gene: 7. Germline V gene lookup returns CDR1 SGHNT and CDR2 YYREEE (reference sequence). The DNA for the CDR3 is TGTGCCAGCAGCCCCAGGACAGGGGGAGGTAATTCACCCCTCCACTTT. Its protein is CASSPRTGGGNSPLHF.

CDR3 DNA sequence: TGTGCCTGGAGTGTGGGGACAGGAGTCTATGGCTACACCTTC. Protein sequence: CAWSVGTGVYGYTF. The chain combines TRBV30 with TRBJ1-2; TRBD1 aligns across 8 bases. Germline assignment: CDR1 GTSNPN and CDR2 SVGIG (reference sequence). The CDR3 totals 14 residues. V dropped 0 bases and J dropped 4; count of bases not matched to a gene: 4.

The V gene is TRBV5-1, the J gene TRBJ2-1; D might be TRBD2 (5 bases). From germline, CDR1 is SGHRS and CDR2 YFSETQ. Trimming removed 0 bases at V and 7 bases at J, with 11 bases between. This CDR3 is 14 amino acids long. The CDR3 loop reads CASSLGGETNEQFF. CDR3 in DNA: TGCGCCAGCAGCTTGGGTGGGGAGACTAATGAGCAGTTCTTC.

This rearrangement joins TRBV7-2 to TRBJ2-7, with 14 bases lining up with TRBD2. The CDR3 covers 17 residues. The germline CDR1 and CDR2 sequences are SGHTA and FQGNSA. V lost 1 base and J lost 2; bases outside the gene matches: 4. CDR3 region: CASSLGGLAGEPYEQYF. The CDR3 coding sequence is TGTGCCAGCAGCTTAGGGGGACTAGCGGGGGAGCCCTACGAGCAGTACTTC. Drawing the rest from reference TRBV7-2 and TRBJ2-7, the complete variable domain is GAGVSQSPSNKVTEKGKDVELRCDPISGHTALYWYRQSLGQGLEFLIYFQGNSAPDKSGLPSDRFSAERTGGSVSTLTIQRTQQEDSAVYLCASSLGGLAGEPYEQYFGPGTRLTVT.

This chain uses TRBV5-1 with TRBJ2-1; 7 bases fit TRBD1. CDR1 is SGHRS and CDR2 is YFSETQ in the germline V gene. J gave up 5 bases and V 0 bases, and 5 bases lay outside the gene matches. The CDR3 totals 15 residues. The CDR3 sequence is CASSLDTGQHNEQFF. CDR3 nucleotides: TGCGCCAGCAGCTTGGATACGGGACAGCACAATGAGCAGTTCTTC.

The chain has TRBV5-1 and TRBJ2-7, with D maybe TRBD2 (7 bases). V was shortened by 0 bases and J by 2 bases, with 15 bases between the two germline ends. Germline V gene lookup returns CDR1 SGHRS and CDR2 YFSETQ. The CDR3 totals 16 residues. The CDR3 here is CASSLVRPGGPYEQYF. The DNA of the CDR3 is TGCGCCAGCAGCTTGGTGCGACCCGGGGGGCCCTACGAGCAGTACTTC. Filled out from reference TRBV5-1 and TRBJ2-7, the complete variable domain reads KAGVTQTPRYLIKTRGQQVTLSCSPISGHRSVSWYQQTPGQGLQFLFEYFSETQRNKGNFPGRFSGRQFSNSRSEMNVSTLELGDSALYLCASSLVRPGGPYEQYFGPGTRLTVT.

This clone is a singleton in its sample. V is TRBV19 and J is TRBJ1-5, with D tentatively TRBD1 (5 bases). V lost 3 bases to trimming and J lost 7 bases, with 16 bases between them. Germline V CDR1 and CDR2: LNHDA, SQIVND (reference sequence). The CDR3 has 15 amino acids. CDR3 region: CASSIVRQGGQPQHF. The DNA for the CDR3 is TGTGCCAGTAGTATTGTAAGGCAGGGAGGCCAGCCCCAGCATTTT.

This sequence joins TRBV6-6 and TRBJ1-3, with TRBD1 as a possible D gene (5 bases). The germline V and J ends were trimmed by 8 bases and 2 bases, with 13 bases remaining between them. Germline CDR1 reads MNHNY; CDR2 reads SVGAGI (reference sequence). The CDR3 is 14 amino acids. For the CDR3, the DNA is TGTGCCAGCGGACGCGACAGTCCTGGAAACACCATATATTTT. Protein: CASGRDSPGNTIYF.

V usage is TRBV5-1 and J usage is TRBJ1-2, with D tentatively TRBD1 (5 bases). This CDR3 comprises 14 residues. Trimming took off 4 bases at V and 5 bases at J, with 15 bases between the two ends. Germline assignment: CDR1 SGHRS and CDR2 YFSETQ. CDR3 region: CASSPETVSYGYTF. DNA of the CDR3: TGCGCCAGCAGCCCAGAGACAGTCTCGTATGGCTACACCTTC.

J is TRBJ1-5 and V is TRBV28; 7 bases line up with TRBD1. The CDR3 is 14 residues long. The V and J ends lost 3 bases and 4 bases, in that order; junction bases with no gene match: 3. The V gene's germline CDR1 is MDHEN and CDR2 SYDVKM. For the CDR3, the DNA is TGTGCCAGCAGTTTGGTACAGGGGAATCAGCCCCAGCATTTT. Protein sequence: CASSLVQGNQPQHF.

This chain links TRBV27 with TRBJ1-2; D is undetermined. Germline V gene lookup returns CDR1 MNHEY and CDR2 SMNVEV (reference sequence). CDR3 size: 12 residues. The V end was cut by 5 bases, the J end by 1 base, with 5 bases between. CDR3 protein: CASSPGNYGYTF. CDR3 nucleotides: TGTGCCAGCAGTCCCGGTAACTATGGCTACACCTTC.

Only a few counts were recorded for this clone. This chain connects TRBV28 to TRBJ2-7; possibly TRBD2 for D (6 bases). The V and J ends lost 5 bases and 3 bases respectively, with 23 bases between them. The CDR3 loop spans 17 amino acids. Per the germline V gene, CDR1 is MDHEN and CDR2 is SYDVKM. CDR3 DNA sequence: TGTGCCAGCAGTCCCGAACTTAGTTCTAGCGAAAACTACGAGCAGTACTTC. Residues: CASSPELSSSENYEQYF.

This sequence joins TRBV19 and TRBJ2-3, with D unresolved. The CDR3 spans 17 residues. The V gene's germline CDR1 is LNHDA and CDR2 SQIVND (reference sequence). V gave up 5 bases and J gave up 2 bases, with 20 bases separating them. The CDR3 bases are TGTGCCAGTAGTGACCGCGGTCTGCCTACCAACACAGATACGCAGTATTTT. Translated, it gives CASSDRGLPTNTDTQYF.

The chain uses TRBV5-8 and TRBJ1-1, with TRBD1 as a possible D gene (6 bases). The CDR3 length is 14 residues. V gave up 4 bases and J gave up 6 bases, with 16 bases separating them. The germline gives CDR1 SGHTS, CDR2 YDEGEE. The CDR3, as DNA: TGTGCCAGCAGCCAGACAGGCCGGATAGCTGAAGCTTTCTTT. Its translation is CASSQTGRIAEAFF.

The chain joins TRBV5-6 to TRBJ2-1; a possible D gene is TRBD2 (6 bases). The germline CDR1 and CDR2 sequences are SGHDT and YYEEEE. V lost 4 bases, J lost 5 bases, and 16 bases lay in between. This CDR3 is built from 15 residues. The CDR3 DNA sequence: TGTGCCAGCAGCGGACGACTAGTTTCCCACAATGAGCAGTTCTTC. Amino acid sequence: CASSGRLVSHNEQFF.

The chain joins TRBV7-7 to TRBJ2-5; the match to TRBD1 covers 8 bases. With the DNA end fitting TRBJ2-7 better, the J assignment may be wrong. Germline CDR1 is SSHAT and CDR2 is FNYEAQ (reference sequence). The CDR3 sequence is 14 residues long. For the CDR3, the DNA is TGTGCCAGCAGCTCCGGGACAGGTGCCTACGAGCAGTACTTC. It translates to CASSSGTGAYEQYF.

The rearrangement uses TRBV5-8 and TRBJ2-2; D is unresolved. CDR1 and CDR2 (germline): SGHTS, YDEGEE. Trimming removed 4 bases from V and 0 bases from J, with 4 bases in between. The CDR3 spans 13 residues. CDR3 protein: CASSPANTGELFF. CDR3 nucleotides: TGTGCCAGCAGCCCGGCGAACACCGGGGAGCTGTTTTTT. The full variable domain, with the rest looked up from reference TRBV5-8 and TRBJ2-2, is EAGVTQSPTHLIKTRGQQATLRCSPISGHTSVYWYQQALGLGLQFLLWYDEGEERNRGNFPPRFSGRQFPNYSSELNVNALELEDSALYLCASSPANTGELFFGEGSRLTVL.

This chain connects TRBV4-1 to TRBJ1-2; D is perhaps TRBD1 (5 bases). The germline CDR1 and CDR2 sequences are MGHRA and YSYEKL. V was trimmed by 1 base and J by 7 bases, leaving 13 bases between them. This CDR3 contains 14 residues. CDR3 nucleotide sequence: TGCGCCAGCAGCCAAGGATCGTCAGGGTCTGGCTACACCTTC. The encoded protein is CASSQGSSGSGYTF.